This TCR beta chain was documented in a study of OX40 agonist ivuxolimab in advanced cancers. The wider study: With ivuxolimab, an agonistic anti-OX40 (CD134) antibody, patients were treated.

Produced via immunoSEQ multiplex PCR; TCRdb's table is partial and in-frame only. The sample includes 100,000 or so clones, around 91% of them seen just once. Study-wide findings and caveats: Expanded peripheral T cell antigen specificity was not determined. At 0.1 to 3.0 mg/kg and by week 6, CD4+ and CD8+ T cells in the blood had expanded clonally.

V lost 2 bases and J lost 3, with 13 bases in between. Per the germline V gene, CDR1 is GTSNPN and CDR2 is SVGIG (reference sequence). This CDR3 has 14 amino acids. As concerns this clone: Its antigen remains unidentified.

The source was CD4+ or CD8+ T cells sorted from blood, collected in a trial of the OX40 agonist ivuxolimab. The rearrangement links TRBV30 to TRBJ2-5; a possible D gene is TRBD1 (6 bases). This TCR was recovered from an adult with an advanced solid tumor such as melanoma, head and neck, liver or kidney cancer. CDR3 coding DNA: TGTGCCTGGAGTCGGGACAAAATAAAAGAGACCCAGTACTTC. Translating gives CAWSRDKIKETQYF. Filled out from reference TRBV30 and TRBJ2-5, the complete variable domain reads SQTIHQWPATLVQPVGSPLSLECTVEGTSNPNLYWYRQAAGRGLQLLFYSVGIGQISSEVPQNLSASRPQDRQFILSSKKLLLSDSGFYLCAWSRDKIKETQYFGPGTRLLVL.